This TCR beta chain was obtained from a study of CD8+ T cells in alopecia areata. Study summary: Oral tofacitinib, 5 to 10 mg twice daily, was given in an open-label trial.

Treatment defined: oral pan-JAK inhibitor, 5-10 mg twice daily. Both peripheral blood and punch biopsies of lesional scalp skin were obtained from patients who had alopecia areata. Findings and limits, study-wide: Mouse data revealed clearer TCR sharing than patient data did, a gap possibly tied to HLA. Many expanded lesional clones persisted during tofacitinib (in both scalp and blood).

A word on this clone: The antigen remains unidentified.

Following RNA extraction, reverse transcription yielded cDNA that acted as the sequencing template. TCRdb's copy holds only in-frame clones and misses some; the assay was immunoSEQ multiplex PCR. The table lists some 190,000 clones, approximately 49% of them singletons. V was pared by 3 bases and J by 7 bases, with 6 bases of the junction left unmatched. The germline V gene encodes CDR1 MNHEY and CDR2 SVGAGI. This CDR3 spans 16 amino acids. This TCR came from a human donor with alopecia areata. Specimen: CD8+ T cells sorted from blood, collected at roughly week 52, from a patient treated with tofacitinib. The chain carries TRBV6-5 and TRBJ2-1, with TRBD2 identical over 13 bases. The CDR3 here is CASSYSGTSGVNEQFF. CDR3 nucleotides: TGTGCCAGCAGTTATTCCGGGACTAGCGGGGTAAATGAGCAGTTCTTC.